The 31 T cell receptor beta chains listed next were all sequenced from one sample in a study of memory CD4+ T cells and cytomegalovirus serostatus. Method: immunoSEQ multiplex PCR; TCRdb's copy keeps in-frame clones and lacks some. Of under 55,000 clones detected, around 83% appear once; the ten largest clones hold under 1.5%. Single viable CD3+CD4+CD8-CD45RO+ cells were sorted as the memory CD4+ T cells. The sample consisted of memory CD4+ T cells from blood. The receptors stem from an adult in good health and CMV-seropositive.

V usage is TRBV5-6 and J usage is TRBJ2-1; D not certain. V lost 3 bases, J lost 0 bases, and 16 bases lay in between. CDR3 length: 17 amino acids. Germline V gene sequence: CDR1 SGHDT, CDR2 YYEEEE. This CDR3 is CASSSRTRESSYNEQFF. The CDR3 DNA sequence: TGTGCCAGCAGCTCACGGACCCGAGAAAGCTCCTACAATGAGCAGTTCTTC.

This chain connects TRBV11-3 to TRBJ2-1, with D possibly called TRBD1 or TRBD2 (5 bases each). The CDR3 sequence is 13 residues long. CDR1 and CDR2 (germline): SGHNT, YENEEA. V shed 2 bases and J shed 9 bases, with 11 bases lying between them. CDR3 residues: CASSLLRAGEQFF. DNA for the CDR3: TGTGCCAGCAGCTTACTCAGGGCGGGTGAGCAGTTCTTC.

The V gene is TRBV30, the J gene TRBJ1-1; 11 nucleotides agree with TRBD1. Per the germline V gene, CDR1 is GTSNPN and CDR2 is SVGIG (reference sequence). This CDR3 spans 13 amino acids. Trimming took 5 bases from V and 10 from J; bases not matched to a gene: 9. The CDR3 is CAWSRDRGLVAFF. Here the CDR3 DNA reads TGTGCCTGGTCCCGGGACAGGGGGTTAGTAGCTTTCTTT.

The V call is TRBV4-2, the J call TRBJ1-3; D unclear. V was shortened by 5 bases and J by 4 bases, with 6 bases between the two germline ends. CDR1 LGHNA and CDR2 YNFKEQ come from the germline V gene. This CDR3 has 12 residues. CDR3 region: CASSLQGNTIYF. The CDR3 DNA sequence: TGTGCCAGCAGCTTGCAGGGAAACACCATATATTTT.

This clone was seen just once. The chain links TRBV5-6 to TRBJ2-1; 10 nucleotides agree with TRBD2. V lost 4 bases to trimming and J lost 7 bases; unmatched junction nucleotides: 8. There are 15 residues in the CDR3. The germline V gene encodes CDR1 SGHDT and CDR2 YYEEEE. The CDR3: CASSRRTSGANEQFF. Here the CDR3 DNA reads TGTGCCAGCAGCCGGCGGACTAGCGGAGCTAATGAGCAGTTCTTC. Full variable domain (rest looked up from reference TRBV5-6 and TRBJ2-1): DAGVTQSPTHLIKTRGQQVTLRCSPKSGHDTVSWYQQALGQGPQFIFQYYEEEERQRGNFPDRFSGHQFPNYSSELNVNALLLGDSALYLCASSRRTSGANEQFFGPGTRLTVL.

This chain connects TRBV28 to TRBJ2-1; 10 bases line up with TRBD2. The CDR3 consists of 15 residues. Trimming removed 7 bases from V and 7 bases from J; junction bases left unmatched: 10. Germline CDR1 is MDHEN and CDR2 is SYDVKM. The CDR3 reads CASNAAGGGTNEQFF. CDR3 DNA: TGTGCCAGCAACGCAGCGGGAGGGGGTACGAATGAGCAGTTCTTC.

The chain has TRBV28 and TRBJ1-1; D not resolved. V shed 6 bases and J shed 3 bases, with 8 bases lying between them. Germline V gene lookup returns CDR1 MDHEN and CDR2 SYDVKM. The CDR3 is 12 amino acids. Here the CDR3 reads CASRSVDTEAFF. The CDR3 DNA is TGTGCCAGCAGATCAGTAGACACTGAAGCTTTCTTT.

This rearrangement joins TRBV27 to TRBJ2-7, with a weak D call TRBD2 (5 bases). Trimming stripped 7 bases from V and 2 bases from J, with 15 bases between. Germline V gene sequence: CDR1 MNHEY, CDR2 SMNVEV (reference sequence). The CDR3 is 14 residues long. The CDR3 DNA is TGTGCCAGCACCCGTGCCGGGGTGCCCTACGAGCAGTACTTC. Encoded protein: CASTRAGVPYEQYF.

The J gene is TRBJ2-2, the V gene TRBV5-1; D remains ambiguous. The V and J ends lost 0 bases and 1 base respectively, with 7 bases between them. The CDR3 is 15 amino acids. CDR1 is SGHRS, CDR2 YFSETQ, per germline. The CDR3 nucleotides are TGCGCCAGCAGCTTGGCTCTTATGAACACCGGGGAGCTGTTTTTT. Translated: CASSLALMNTGELFF. The variable domain in full, with the rest retrieved from reference TRBV5-1 and TRBJ2-2, is KAGVTQTPRYLIKTRGQQVTLSCSPISGHRSVSWYQQTPGQGLQFLFEYFSETQRNKGNFPGRFSGRQFSNSRSEMNVSTLELGDSALYLCASSLALMNTGELFFGEGSRLTVL.

The V and J genes are TRBV15 and TRBJ2-7; TRBD2 is a possible D gene (8 bases). This CDR3 has 15 residues. In germline, CDR1 is LNHNV, CDR2 YYDKDF (reference sequence). Trimming took off 5 bases at V and 7 bases at J, with 21 bases between the two ends. The CDR3 region is CATSPGGLGSVEQYF. CDR3 nucleotide sequence: TGTGCCACCAGCCCAGGGGGACTAGGCTCGGTGGAGCAGTACTTC.

V usage is TRBV7-2 and J usage is TRBJ2-7, with D tentatively TRBD1 (6 bases). The V end was cut by 4 bases, the J end by 5 bases, with 12 bases between. CDR3 length equals 13 residues. CDR1 is SGHTA and CDR2 is FQGNSA in the germline V gene. CDR3 bases: TGTGCCAGCAGCTCCACAGGGTCCCACGAGCAGTACTTC. Its protein product is CASSSTGSHEQYF.

The chain uses TRBV14 and TRBJ1-6, with D uncertain. Per the germline V gene, CDR1 is SGHDN and CDR2 is FVKESK. V dropped 3 bases and J dropped 7 bases, with 13 bases sitting between them. This CDR3 is 15 amino acids long. The CDR3 nucleotides are TGTGCCAGCAGCCATCGGACCCTCGGAAATTCACCCCTCCACTTT. This sequence encodes CASSHRTLGNSPLHF.

This chain connects TRBV28 to TRBJ1-3, with no clear D. The V end was cut by 5 bases, the J end by 11 bases, with 13 bases between. Germline assignment: CDR1 MDHEN and CDR2 SYDVKM. The CDR3 is made up of 12 amino acids. The CDR3 sequence is CASSVGRQPIYF. CDR3 coding DNA: TGTGCCAGCAGTGTCGGAAGACAACCCATATATTTT.

This clone was seen only a few times. V is TRBV5-1 and J is TRBJ1-1; TRBD1 is a possible D gene (5 bases). This CDR3 spans 15 amino acids. The V end was cut by 0 bases, the J end by 5 bases, with 14 bases between. Per germline, CDR1 SGHRS and CDR2 YFSETQ. The CDR3 coding sequence is TGCGCCAGCAGCTTGGAGCAGGGAGGGTGGACTGAAGCTTTCTTT. This sequence encodes CASSLEQGGWTEAFF. Full variable domain (rest looked up from reference TRBV5-1 and TRBJ1-1): KAGVTQTPRYLIKTRGQQVTLSCSPISGHRSVSWYQQTPGQGLQFLFEYFSETQRNKGNFPGRFSGRQFSNSRSEMNVSTLELGDSALYLCASSLEQGGWTEAFFGQGTRLTVV.

The chain recombines TRBV5-1 with TRBJ1-2; 8 nucleotides agree with TRBD1. The ends lost 1 base at V and 7 bases at J; junction bases unmatched: 12. In germline, CDR1 is SGHRS, CDR2 YFSETQ. The CDR3 covers 16 residues. CDR3 sequence (DNA): TGCGCCAGCAGCTTGAATCGACCGACAGGGGACAGTGGCTACACCTTC. Translated: CASSLNRPTGDSGYTF.

This chain connects TRBV2 to TRBJ2-3, with 14 bases aligning to TRBD2. In germline, CDR1 is SNHLY, CDR2 FYNNEI. J was trimmed by 6 bases and V by 8 bases; bases with no gene match: 13. CDR3 size: 17 residues. CDR3 sequence reads: CASSLAGLAGGSDTQYF. Here the CDR3 DNA reads TGTGCCAGCTCCCTTGCCGGACTAGCGGGAGGATCTGATACGCAGTATTTT.

The chain's CDR3 is CASSQDFIKGLGANEQFF. CDR3 sequence (DNA): TGTGCCAGCAGCCAAGATTTTATTAAGGGATTGGGGGCCAATGAGCAGTTCTTC. The chain carries TRBV4-2 and TRBJ2-1; tentatively, D is TRBD1 (6 bases). V shed 0 bases and J shed 6 bases, with 21 bases lying between them. This CDR3 contains 18 residues. From germline, CDR1 is LGHNA and CDR2 YNFKEQ.

This chain connects TRBV30 to TRBJ1-2; 7 bases match TRBD1. Losses at the gene ends were 5 bases for V and 2 bases for J; bases not matched to a gene: 2. The CDR3 is 12 amino acids. Germline V gene data show CDR1 as GTSNPN and CDR2 as SVGIG (reference sequence). CDR3 coding DNA: TGTGCCTGGGTGACAGGGAACTATGGCTACACCTTC. It yields the protein CAWVTGNYGYTF.

The chain is built from TRBV10-1 and TRBJ2-1, with 10 bases lining up with TRBD2. The ends lost 6 bases at V and 6 bases at J; junction bases unmatched: 11. The CDR3 consists of 16 residues. The germline V gene encodes CDR1 WNHNN and CDR2 SYGVQD (reference sequence). CDR3 in amino acids: CASRNKLAGVGNEQFF. The CDR3 DNA follows: TGCGCCAGCAGGAACAAGCTAGCGGGAGTAGGCAATGAGCAGTTCTTC.

The rearrangement uses TRBV19 and TRBJ1-6; 7 bases fit TRBD1. Germline CDR1 and CDR2: LNHDA and SQIVND (reference sequence). CDR3 length equals 14 residues. V gave up 6 bases and J gave up 9 bases; unmatched junction bases: 8. This CDR3 reads CASRLTGSGSPLHF. The CDR3 DNA sequence: TGTGCCAGTAGACTGACAGGGTCGGGTTCACCCCTCCACTTT.

This sequence joins TRBV28 and TRBJ1-5; TRBD1 aligns across 10 bases. The J segment lost 6 bases and the V segment lost 2 bases, leaving 7 bases of the junction unmatched. The length of the CDR3 is 16 residues. Germline V gives CDR1 MDHEN, CDR2 SYDVKM. The CDR3 sequence is CASSLRKGQGSQPQHF. For the CDR3, the DNA is TGTGCCAGCAGTTTAAGGAAGGGACAGGGGAGTCAGCCCCAGCATTTT.

This clone was counted a few times. The J gene is TRBJ1-1, the V gene TRBV7-9, with 7 bases identical to TRBD1. The CDR3 contains 15 residues. Trimming took 4 bases from V and 4 from J; bases not matched to a gene: 9. Germline V gives CDR1 SEHNR, CDR2 FQNEAQ (reference sequence). The CDR3 here is CASSSHRGGGTEAFF. CDR3 in DNA: TGTGCCAGCAGCTCCCACAGGGGAGGCGGCACTGAAGCTTTCTTT.

The V gene is TRBV12-5, the J gene TRBJ1-5; no clear D gene. The V and J ends lost 6 bases and 4 bases respectively, with 16 bases between them. The CDR3 totals 15 residues. CDR1 LGHNT and CDR2 FRNRAP come from the germline V gene. CDR3 coding DNA: TGTGCTAGTGGAAGCCAGCTAGGAGGTAATCAGCCCCAGCATTTT. Its translation: CASGSQLGGNQPQHF.

The chain combines TRBV6-1 with TRBJ2-2; a possible D gene is TRBD2 (5 bases). V was shortened by 2 bases and J by 7 bases, with 14 bases between the two germline ends. The CDR3 length is 15 residues. Germline CDR1 MNHNS, CDR2 SASEGT. This CDR3 is CASSERAHGGGELFF. Written as DNA, the CDR3 is TGTGCCAGCAGTGAACGGGCTCACGGAGGCGGGGAGCTGTTTTTT.

The rearrangement joins TRBV6-8 to TRBJ2-3, with 7 positions matching TRBD2. Germline V gene sequence: CDR1 MNHGY, CDR2 SAAAGT. The CDR3 runs to 16 residues. The V segment lost 1 base and the J segment 2 bases; nucleotides outside the gene matches: 6. CDR3 in amino acids: CASSYYGEGFTDTQYF. In DNA, the CDR3 is TGTGCCAGCAGTTACTATGGGGAGGGTTTCACAGATACGCAGTATTTT.

The sample holds a few counts of this clone. V usage is TRBV7-2 and J usage is TRBJ2-7, with D perhaps matching TRBD1 or TRBD2 (6 bases each). Trimming took off 5 bases at V and 3 bases at J, with 26 bases between the two ends. CDR1 and CDR2 (germline): SGHTA, FQGNSA. The CDR3 extends over 18 amino acids. CDR3 sequence: CASSPLGGRIILGYEQYF. The CDR3 coding sequence is TGTGCCAGCAGCCCCCTTGGGGGGCGCATAATCTTGGGCTACGAGCAGTACTTC.

The count of this clone is one. The V and J genes are TRBV4-2 and TRBJ2-7; TRBD2 matches at 13 bases. CDR3 length: 16 amino acids. The germline V gene has CDR1 LGHNA and CDR2 YNFKEQ. The ends lost 5 bases at V and 1 base at J; junction bases unmatched: 5. CDR3 in amino acids: CASSSLLAGGSYEQYF. Here the CDR3 DNA reads TGTGCCAGCAGCTCCCTACTAGCGGGGGGGTCCTACGAGCAGTACTTC.

This chain links TRBV6-4 with TRBJ1-5, with 7 bases that match TRBD1. The J segment lost 7 bases and the V segment lost 5 bases, leaving 5 bases of the junction unmatched. The germline V gene encodes CDR1 MRHNA and CDR2 SNTAGT. The CDR3 contains 13 residues. Written as DNA, the CDR3 is TGTGCCAGCAGTTCAGGGGGGGACCAGCCCCAGCATTTT. It encodes CASSSGGDQPQHF.

The rearrangement uses TRBV21-1 and TRBJ1-1. TRBV21-1 is noted as a pseudogene. The CDR3 is 13 amino acids. This CDR3 reads CASSAIRNTEAFF. CDR3 in DNA: TGTGCCAGCAGCGCCATAAGGAACACTGAAGCTTTCTTT.

The J gene is TRBJ2-1, the V gene TRBV7-2, with 14 bases matching TRBD2. Germline assignment: CDR1 SGHTA and CDR2 FQGNSA. V was clipped by 5 bases and J by 0 bases; unmatched bases: 9. The CDR3 is made up of 19 amino acids. CDR3 nucleotide sequence: TGTGCCAGCAGCCCCCGACTAGCGGGGGGGTCAAGCTCCTACAATGAGCAGTTCTTC. Encoded protein: CASSPRLAGGSSSYNEQFF.

V usage is TRBV10-3 and J usage is TRBJ1-2; D remains ambiguous. This CDR3 region has 15 residues. V was clipped by 11 bases and J by 8 bases, with 27 bases between them. CDR1 is ENHRY, CDR2 SYGVKD, per germline. The CDR3 nucleotides read TGTGCCTCCTGGGGAGTAGTTCCGCGAGAGAAGGGCTACACCTTC. This sequence encodes CASWGVVPREKGYTF.